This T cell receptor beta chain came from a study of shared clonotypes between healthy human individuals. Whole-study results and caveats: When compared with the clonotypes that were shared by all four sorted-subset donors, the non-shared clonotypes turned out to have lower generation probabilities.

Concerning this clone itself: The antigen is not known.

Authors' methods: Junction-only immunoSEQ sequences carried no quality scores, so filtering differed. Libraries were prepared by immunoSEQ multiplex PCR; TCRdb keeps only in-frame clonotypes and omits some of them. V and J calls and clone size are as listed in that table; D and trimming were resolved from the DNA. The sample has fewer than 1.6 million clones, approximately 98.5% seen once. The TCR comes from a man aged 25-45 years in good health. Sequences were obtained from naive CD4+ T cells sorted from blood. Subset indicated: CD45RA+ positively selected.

As DNA, the CDR3 is TGCAGCGTCTTAGCGGCCCCTCGGCGGGGCTACACTTACGGGGATGAGCAGTTCTTC. As protein: CSVLAAPRRGYTYGDEQFF. V gene TRBV29-1 combines with J gene TRBJ2-1, with D possibly matching TRBD2 (6 bases). The V and J ends lost 6 bases and 8 bases respectively, with 35 bases between them. There are 19 residues in the CDR3. Germline lookup yields CDR1 SQVTM and CDR2 ANQGSEA.